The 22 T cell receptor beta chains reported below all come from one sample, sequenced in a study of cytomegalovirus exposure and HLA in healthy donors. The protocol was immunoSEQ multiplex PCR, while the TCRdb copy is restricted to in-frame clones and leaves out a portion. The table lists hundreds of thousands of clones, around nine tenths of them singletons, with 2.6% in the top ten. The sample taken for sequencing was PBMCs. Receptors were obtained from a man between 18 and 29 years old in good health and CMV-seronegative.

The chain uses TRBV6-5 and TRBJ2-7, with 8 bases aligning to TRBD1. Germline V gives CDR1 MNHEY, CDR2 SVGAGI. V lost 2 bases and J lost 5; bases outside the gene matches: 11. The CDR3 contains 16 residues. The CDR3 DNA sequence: TGTGCCAGCAGTTACGGTTCCGGGACAGGTTTCCACGAGCAGTACTTC. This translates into CASSYGSGTGFHEQYF.

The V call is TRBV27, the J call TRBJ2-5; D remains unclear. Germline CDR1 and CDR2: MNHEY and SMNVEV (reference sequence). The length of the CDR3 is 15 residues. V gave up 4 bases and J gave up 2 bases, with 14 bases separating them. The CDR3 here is CASSSRLDKQETQYF. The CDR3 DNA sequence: TGTGCCAGCAGTTCCCGCCTCGACAAACAAGAGACCCAGTACTTC.

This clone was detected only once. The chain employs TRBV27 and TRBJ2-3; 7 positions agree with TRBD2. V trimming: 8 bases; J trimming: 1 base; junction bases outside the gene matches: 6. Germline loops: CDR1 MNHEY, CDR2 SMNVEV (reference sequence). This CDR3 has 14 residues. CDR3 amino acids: CASHRSGGTDTQYF. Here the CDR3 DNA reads TGTGCCAGCCATCGCAGCGGGGGCACAGATACGCAGTATTTT.

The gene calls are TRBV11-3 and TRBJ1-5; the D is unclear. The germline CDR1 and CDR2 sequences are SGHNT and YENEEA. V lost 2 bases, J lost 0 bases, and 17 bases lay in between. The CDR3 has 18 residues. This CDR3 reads CASSLTAQTNYSNQPQHF. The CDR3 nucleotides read TGTGCCAGCAGCTTAACAGCCCAGACAAATTATAGCAATCAGCCCCAGCATTTT. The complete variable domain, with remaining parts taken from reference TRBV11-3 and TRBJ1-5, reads EAGVVQSPRYKIIEKKQPVAFWCNPISGHNTLYWYLQNLGQGPELLIRYENEEAVDDSQLPKDRFSAERLKGVDSTLKIQPAELGDSAVYLCASSLTAQTNYSNQPQHFGDGTRLSIL.

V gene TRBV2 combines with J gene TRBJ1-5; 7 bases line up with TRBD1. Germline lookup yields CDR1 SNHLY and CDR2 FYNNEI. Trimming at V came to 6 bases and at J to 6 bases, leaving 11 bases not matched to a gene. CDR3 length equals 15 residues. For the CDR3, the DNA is TGTGCCAGCAGGAGGCCCGGGACAGTATCTCAGCCCCAGCATTTT. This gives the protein CASRRPGTVSQPQHF.

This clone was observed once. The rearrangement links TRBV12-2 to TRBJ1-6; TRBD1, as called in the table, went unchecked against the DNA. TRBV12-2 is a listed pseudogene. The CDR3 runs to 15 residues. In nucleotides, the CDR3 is TGTGCAAGTCGCTTAGCGGTCAGGTGGAATTCACCCCTCCACTTT. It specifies CASRLAVRWNSPLHF.

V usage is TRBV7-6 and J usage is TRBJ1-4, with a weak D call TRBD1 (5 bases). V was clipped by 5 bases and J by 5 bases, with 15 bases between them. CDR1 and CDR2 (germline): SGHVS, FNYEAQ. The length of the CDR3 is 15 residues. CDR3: CASSPTPRANEKLFF. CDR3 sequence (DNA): TGTGCCAGCAGCCCAACCCCCAGGGCGAATGAAAAACTGTTTTTT.

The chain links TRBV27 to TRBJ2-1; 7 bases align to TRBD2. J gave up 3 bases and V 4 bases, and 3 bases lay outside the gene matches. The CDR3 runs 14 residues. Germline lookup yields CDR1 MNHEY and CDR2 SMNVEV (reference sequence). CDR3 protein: CASSSGTNYNEQFF. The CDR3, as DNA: TGTGCCAGCAGTTCCGGGACTAACTACAATGAGCAGTTCTTC.

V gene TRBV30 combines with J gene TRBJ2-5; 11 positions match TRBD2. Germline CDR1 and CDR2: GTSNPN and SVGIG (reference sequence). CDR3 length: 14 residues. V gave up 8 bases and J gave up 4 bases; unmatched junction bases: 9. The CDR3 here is CAHTSGSILETQYF. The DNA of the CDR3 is TGTGCCCACACTAGCGGGAGCATACTAGAGACCCAGTACTTC.

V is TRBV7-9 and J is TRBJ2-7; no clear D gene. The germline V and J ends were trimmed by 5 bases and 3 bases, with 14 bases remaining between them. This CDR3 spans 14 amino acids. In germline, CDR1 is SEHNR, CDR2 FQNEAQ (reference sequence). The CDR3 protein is CASSPAVSHYEQYF. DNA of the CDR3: TGTGCCAGCAGCCCCGCAGTGTCCCACTACGAGCAGTACTTC.

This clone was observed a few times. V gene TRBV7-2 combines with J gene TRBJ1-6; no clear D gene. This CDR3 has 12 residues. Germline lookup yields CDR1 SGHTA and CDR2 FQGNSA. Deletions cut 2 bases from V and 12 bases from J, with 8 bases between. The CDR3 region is CASSLMYGPLHF. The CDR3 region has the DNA TGTGCCAGCAGCTTAATGTACGGACCCCTCCACTTT.

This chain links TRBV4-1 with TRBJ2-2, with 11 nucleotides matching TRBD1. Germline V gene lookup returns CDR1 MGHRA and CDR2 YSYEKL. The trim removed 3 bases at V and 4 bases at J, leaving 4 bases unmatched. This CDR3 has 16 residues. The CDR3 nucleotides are TGCGCCAGCAGCCAGGCCGGGACAGGGGGCACCGGGGAGCTGTTTTTT. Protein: CASSQAGTGGTGELFF.

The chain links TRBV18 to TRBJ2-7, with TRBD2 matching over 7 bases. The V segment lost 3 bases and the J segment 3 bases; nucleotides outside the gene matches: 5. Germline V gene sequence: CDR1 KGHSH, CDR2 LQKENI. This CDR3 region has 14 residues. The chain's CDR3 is CASSPGLYNYEQYF. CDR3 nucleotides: TGTGCCAGCTCACCGGGACTATATAACTACGAGCAGTACTTC.

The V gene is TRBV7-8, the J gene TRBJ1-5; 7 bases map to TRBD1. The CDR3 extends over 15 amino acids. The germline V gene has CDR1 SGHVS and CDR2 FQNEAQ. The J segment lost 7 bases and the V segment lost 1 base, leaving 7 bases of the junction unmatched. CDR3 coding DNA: TGTGCCAGCAGCTTAGAGATGGTAGGGGGCCAGCCCCAGCATTTT. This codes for CASSLEMVGGQPQHF.

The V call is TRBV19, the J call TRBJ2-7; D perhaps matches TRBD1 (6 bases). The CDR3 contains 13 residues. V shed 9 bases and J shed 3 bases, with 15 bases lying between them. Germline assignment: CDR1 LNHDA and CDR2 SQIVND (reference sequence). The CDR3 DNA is TGTGCCAGCTCCGGGACAAGATACTACGAGCAGTACTTC. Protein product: CASSGTRYYEQYF.

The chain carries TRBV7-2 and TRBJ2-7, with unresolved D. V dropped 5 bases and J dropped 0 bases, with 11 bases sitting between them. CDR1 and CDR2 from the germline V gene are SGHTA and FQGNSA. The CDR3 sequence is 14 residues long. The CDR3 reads CASSPVSASYEQYF. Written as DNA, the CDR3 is TGTGCCAGCAGCCCCGTCAGCGCCTCCTACGAGCAGTACTTC.

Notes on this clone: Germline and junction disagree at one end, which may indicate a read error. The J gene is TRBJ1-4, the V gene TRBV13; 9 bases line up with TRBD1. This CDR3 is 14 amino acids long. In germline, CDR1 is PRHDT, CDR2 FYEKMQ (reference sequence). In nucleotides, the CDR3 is TGTGCCAGCAGCTTAGCACAGGGGGCGGAAAGACTGTTTTTT. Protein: CASSLAQGAERLFF.

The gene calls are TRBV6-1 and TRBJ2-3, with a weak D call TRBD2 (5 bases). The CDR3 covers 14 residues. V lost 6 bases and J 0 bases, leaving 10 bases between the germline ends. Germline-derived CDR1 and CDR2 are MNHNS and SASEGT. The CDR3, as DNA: TGTGCCAGCAGCCCGGGAACTAGCACAGATACGCAGTATTTT. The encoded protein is CASSPGTSTDTQYF.

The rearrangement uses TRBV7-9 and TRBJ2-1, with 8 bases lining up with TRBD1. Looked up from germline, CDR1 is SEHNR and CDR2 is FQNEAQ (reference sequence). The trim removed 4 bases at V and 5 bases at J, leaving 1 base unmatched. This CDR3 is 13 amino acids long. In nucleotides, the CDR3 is TGTGCCAGCAGCTCGGGACAGGACAATGAGCAGTTCTTC. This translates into CASSSGQDNEQFF.

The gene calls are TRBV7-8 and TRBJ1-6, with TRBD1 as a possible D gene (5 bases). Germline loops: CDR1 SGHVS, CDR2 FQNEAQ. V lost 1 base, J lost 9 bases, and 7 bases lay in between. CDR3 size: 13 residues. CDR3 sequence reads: CASSLVQGSPLHF. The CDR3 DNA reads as TGTGCCAGCAGCTTAGTTCAGGGTTCACCCCTCCACTTT.

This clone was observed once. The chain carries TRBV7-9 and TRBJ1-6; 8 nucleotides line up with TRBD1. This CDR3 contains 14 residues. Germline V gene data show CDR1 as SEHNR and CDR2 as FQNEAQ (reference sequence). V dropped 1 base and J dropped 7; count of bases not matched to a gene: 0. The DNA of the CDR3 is TGTGCCAGCAGCTTAGGGACAGGGAATTCACCCCTCCACTTT. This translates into CASSLGTGNSPLHF.

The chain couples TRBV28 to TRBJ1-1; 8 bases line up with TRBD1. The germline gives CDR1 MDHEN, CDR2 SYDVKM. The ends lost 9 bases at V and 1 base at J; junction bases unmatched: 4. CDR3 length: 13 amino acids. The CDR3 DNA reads TGTGCCAGTCGACAGGGGTGGAACACTGAAGCTTTCTTT. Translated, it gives CASRQGWNTEAFF.